This TCR beta chain was identified in a study of shared clonotypes between healthy human individuals. Study-wide points: The researchers took only blood, and tissue repertoires probably look different.

CD8 memory cells included CD45RO+ cells plus CCR7-negative CD45RA+ TemRA cells. The assay was immunoSEQ multiplex PCR, and TCRdb's table has in-frame clones only and misses some. The table has about 100,000 clones, roughly 66% seen once. This CDR3 has 13 residues. The V gene lost 9 bases and the J gene lost 2 bases, with 11 bases spanning the gap. CDR1 SEHNR and CDR2 FQNEAQ come from the germline V gene (reference sequence). This clone turned up a few times. Its antigen is currently unknown. The receptor's source is a woman aged 30 to 39 in good health. The sample taken for sequencing was memory CD8+ T cells sorted from blood. Specified subset: CD45RO+ cells pooled with CCR7-negative TemRA cells. V is TRBV7-9 and J is TRBJ2-1, with TRBD2 as a possible D gene (5 bases). The CDR3 spells CARSGITYNEQFF. The CDR3 DNA reads as TGTGCCAGGAGCGGAATCACCTACAATGAGCAGTTCTTC.